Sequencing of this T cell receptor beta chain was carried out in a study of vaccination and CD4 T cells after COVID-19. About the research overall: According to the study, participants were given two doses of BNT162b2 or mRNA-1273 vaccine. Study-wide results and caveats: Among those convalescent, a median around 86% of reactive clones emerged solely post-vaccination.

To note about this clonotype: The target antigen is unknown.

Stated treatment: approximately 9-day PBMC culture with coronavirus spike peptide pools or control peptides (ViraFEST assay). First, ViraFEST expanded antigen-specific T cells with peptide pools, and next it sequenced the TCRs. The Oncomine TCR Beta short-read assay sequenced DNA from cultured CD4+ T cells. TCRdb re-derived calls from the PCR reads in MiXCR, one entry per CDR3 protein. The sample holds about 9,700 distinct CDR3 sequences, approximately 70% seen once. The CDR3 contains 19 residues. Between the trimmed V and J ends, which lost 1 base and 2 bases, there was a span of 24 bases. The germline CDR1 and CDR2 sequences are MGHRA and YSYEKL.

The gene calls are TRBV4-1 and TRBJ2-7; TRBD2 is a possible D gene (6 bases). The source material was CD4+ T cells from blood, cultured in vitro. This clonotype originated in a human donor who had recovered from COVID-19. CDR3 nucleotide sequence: TGCGCCAGCAGCCAAGTTGGGGAAGGAGGCAGGGAGGTCCCCTACGAGCAGTACTTC. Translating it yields CASSQVGEGGREVPYEQYF.